The rows below give T cell receptor beta chains drawn from one sample of a study of blood T cell repertoires in COVID-19. The repertoire was sequenced with immunoSEQ multiplex PCR; TCRdb's copy has only in-frame clones and lacks some. This sample yields around 100,000 clones, of which roughly nine tenths are seen a single time; over 2% belongs to the top ten. The specimen sequenced was peripheral blood. The receptor set was obtained from a man aged 50 or older with active COVID-19. Each CDR3 is given with its conserved first and last residue. The order of the fields is CDR3 protein, CDR3 DNA, J gene, D gene, clone size, V gene. D genes are given only for firm matches. Clone size is not always given. Where it is, it says once, few, many or a class for expanded clones.

CASSRAGTEAFF TGTGCCAGCAGTCGGGCGGGCACTGAAGCTTTCTTT TRBJ1-1 . . TRBV12-3/TRBV12-4
CAISERTQGARVSSSPLHF TGTGCCATCAGTGAGCGGACCCAAGGGGCGCGTGTGTCTTCCTCACCCCTCCACTTT TRBJ1-6 . . TRBV10-3
CASSVNGRPPGNTIYF TGTGCCAGCAGCGTAAACGGGAGGCCCCCGGGAAACACCATATATTTT TRBJ1-3 . once TRBV9
CASSPRTGRDTGELFF TGTGCCAGCAGTCCTCGGACAGGGAGGGACACCGGGGAGCTGTTTTTT TRBJ2-2 . once TRBV6-6
CASSLGTGWQAGERETQYF TGCGCCAGCAGCCTCGGGACGGGGTGGCAAGCGGGGGAGAGAGAGACCCAGTACTTC TRBJ2-5 TRBD2 . TRBV4-1
CASSVEAGGVGELFF TGTGCCAGCAGCGTAGAGGCGGGGGGCGTGGGGGAGCTGTTTTTT TRBJ2-2 TRBD2 . TRBV9
CASSFGGGAGDTQYF TGTGCCAGCAGTTTTGGAGGGGGGGCGGGAGATACGCAGTATTTT TRBJ2-3 . . TRBV27
CASGLDRGPYEQYF TGTGCTAGTGGTTTGGACAGGGGCCCCTACGAGCAGTACTTC TRBJ2-7 TRBD1 . TRBV12-5
CASSGRTSGYEQYF TGTGCCAGCAGCGGAAGGACTAGCGGCTACGAGCAGTACTTC TRBJ2-7 TRBD2 . TRBV3-1/TRBV3-2
CASTIGNRGNIQYF TGCGCCAGCACTATCGGTAACCGAGGAAACATTCAGTACTTC TRBJ2-4 . . TRBV10-1
CASTGSGNTIYF TGTGCCAGCACCGGGTCTGGAAACACCATATATTTT TRBJ1-3 . . TRBV5-6
CASSYSRGGSTDTQYF TGTGCCAGCAGTTACTCTCGGGGGGGAAGCACAGATACGCAGTATTTT TRBJ2-3 TRBD2 . TRBV6-2/TRBV6-3
CASSQDVADGYTF TGCGCCAGCAGCCAAGATGTGGCGGATGGCTACACCTTC TRBJ1-2 . once TRBV4-3
CASSDRQGARTEAFF TGTGCCAGCAGTGATCGACAGGGGGCGAGAACTGAAGCTTTCTTT TRBJ1-1 TRBD1 . TRBV25-1
CASSQTTNEKLFF TGCGCCAGCAGCCAGACAACTAATGAAAAACTGTTTTTT TRBJ1-4 . once TRBV5-1
CASSPDRGGYGYTF TGTGCCAGCAGCCCCGACAGGGGTGGGTATGGCTACACCTTC TRBJ1-2 TRBD1 . TRBV7-9
CASSQEGRGGHNEQFF TGTGCCAGCAGCCAAGAGGGACGGGGGGGCCACAATGAGCAGTTCTTC TRBJ2-1 TRBD2 . TRBV3-1/TRBV3-2
CASLPAGAHTGELFF TGTGCCAGCCTCCCAGCGGGGGCCCACACCGGGGAGCTGTTTTTT TRBJ2-2 TRBD2 . TRBV19
CASSPSAGGYEQYF TGTGCCAGCTCACCGTCCGCGGGGGGCTACGAGCAGTACTTC TRBJ2-7 TRBD2 . TRBV18
CASSHQDRGETQYF TGTGCCAGCAGCCATCAGGACAGGGGAGAGACCCAGTACTTC TRBJ2-5 TRBD1 once TRBV3-1/TRBV3-2
CASSLRDRDVNTEAFF TGCGCCAGCAGTCTCCGGGACAGGGATGTGAACACTGAAGCTTTCTTT TRBJ1-1 TRBD1 . TRBV4-3
CASRPDSVTGELFF TGCGCCAGCAGACCCGACTCGGTCACCGGGGAGCTGTTTTTT TRBJ2-2 . . TRBV5-1
CASSPRGRGTDTQYF TGTGCCAGCAGCCCCCGCGGCAGGGGCACAGATACGCAGTATTTT TRBJ2-3 . . TRBV3-1/TRBV3-2
CASKYTGVIGYTF TGTGCCAGCAAGTATACAGGGGTTATTGGCTACACCTTC TRBJ1-2 TRBD1 . TRBV12-3/TRBV12-4
CASSPAGSISGNTIYF TGTGCCAGCTCACCAGCAGGCAGCATCTCTGGAAACACCATATATTTT TRBJ1-3 . . TRBV18
CASSLRRGDSNQPQHF TGTGCCAGCAGCCTACGCCGAGGAGATAGCAATCAGCCCCAGCATTTT TRBJ1-5 . . TRBV7-2
CASSLRGSSYNEQFF TGCGCCAGCAGCTTGCGGGGGAGCTCCTACAATGAGCAGTTCTTC TRBJ2-1 . . TRBV5-1
CASSWTGTGGGQYF TGTGCCAGCAGCTGGACCGGGACAGGGGGAGGGCAGTATTTT TRBJ2-3 TRBD1 . TRBV7-2
CATSSSLAGGQETQYF TGTGCCACCAGCAGCTCCCTAGCGGGGGGGCAAGAGACCCAGTACTTC TRBJ2-5 TRBD2 . TRBV15
CASSGLAGSYNEQFF TGTGCCAGCAGTGGACTAGCGGGGTCATACAATGAGCAGTTCTTC TRBJ2-1 TRBD2 . TRBV25-1
CASSDHRGYEQYF TGTGCCAGCAGTGACCACAGGGGGTACGAGCAGTACTTC TRBJ2-7 TRBD1 . TRBV6-1
CASSQGNRGQETQYF TGTGCCAGCTCGCAAGGCAACAGGGGGCAGGAGACCCAGTACTTC TRBJ2-5 TRBD1 . TRBV18
CASSLDRGQGGDTQYF TGTGCCAGCAGCTTAGATAGGGGACAGGGAGGGGATACGCAGTATTTT TRBJ2-3 TRBD1 . TRBV11-2
CASSNGQALNTQYF TGTGCCAGCAGTAACGGACAGGCTTTAAATACGCAGTATTTT TRBJ2-3 TRBD1 once TRBV6-6
CASSSVSEKLFF TGTGCCAGCAGTTCTGTGAGTGAAAAACTGTTTTTT TRBJ1-4 . . TRBV12-3/TRBV12-4
CASSLDTGKQYF TGTGCCAGCAGCTTAGATACCGGGAAACAGTATTTT TRBJ2-3 . . TRBV11-3
CASGEYVAVQETQYF TGTGCCAGCGGCGAGTATGTGGCGGTACAAGAGACCCAGTACTTC TRBJ2-5 . . TRBV7-8
CASIDILYGYTF TGTGCCAGCATCGACATCCTCTATGGCTACACCTTC TRBJ1-2 . . TRBV2
CASSAARGTSGGNNEQFF TGTGCCAGCAGCGCCGCCCGGGGGACTAGCGGGGGGAACAATGAGCAGTTCTTC TRBJ2-1 TRBD2 . TRBV9
CASSLTSGFTDTQYF TGTGCCAGCAGCCTCACGAGCGGATTCACAGATACGCAGTATTTT TRBJ2-3 . . TRBV5-4